This passage covers 14 T cell receptor beta chains from one sample sequenced in a study of cytomegalovirus exposure and HLA in healthy donors. Clones were sequenced by immunoSEQ multiplex PCR, and TCRdb holds only the in-frame ones, with some missing. The sample contains over 100,000 clones, about 90% of which appear only once. The sequenced sample consisted of PBMCs. The source is a man aged 30-40 years in good health and CMV-seronegative.

The rearrangement joins TRBV4-3 to TRBJ2-1; the D gene is possibly TRBD1 (5 bases). Germline assignment: CDR1 LGHNA and CDR2 YSLEER. V was clipped by 1 base and J by 5 bases, with 9 bases between them. CDR3 length equals 14 residues. CDR3: CASSQVNRNNEQFF. In DNA, the CDR3 is TGCGCCAGCAGCCAAGTGAACAGGAACAATGAGCAGTTCTTC.

The rearrangement links TRBV2 to TRBJ2-7; 9 bases map to TRBD2. Germline loops: CDR1 SNHLY, CDR2 FYNNEI. V gave up 6 bases and J gave up 2 bases; unmatched junction bases: 5. CDR3 size: 14 residues. CDR3 in amino acids: CASSVAGVTYEQYF. Written as DNA, the CDR3 is TGTGCCAGCAGCGTAGCGGGGGTAACCTACGAGCAGTACTTC.

The chain couples TRBV21-1 to TRBJ1-2; the table's D gene call, TRBD1, was not cross checked with the DNA. TRBV21-1 has pseudogene status. This CDR3 has 15 amino acids. The DNA for the CDR3 is TGTGCCAGCAGAGCAGGGCAGGGGGCGGACTATGGCTACACCTTC. It specifies CASRAGQGADYGYTF.

This clone was found many times. The chain recombines TRBV28 with TRBJ2-7; no clear D. Between the trimmed V and J ends, which lost 5 bases and 6 bases, there was a span of 11 bases. This CDR3 is built from 12 residues. The V gene's germline CDR1 is MDHEN and CDR2 SYDVKM. Here the CDR3 DNA reads TGTGCCAGCAGTGCCAACTCGGTCGAGCAGTACTTC. Translated: CASSANSVEQYF.

Turning to this clone: A junction end diverges from the germline sequence, so it may reflect a read error. The chain is built from TRBV7-7 and TRBJ2-3; 14 nucleotides line up with TRBD2. Germline V gives CDR1 SSHAT, CDR2 FNYEAQ (reference sequence). The length of the CDR3 is 16 residues. The CDR3 DNA reads as TGTGCTAGCAGCTTGGGACTAGCGGGGGACACAGATACGCAGTATTTT. It translates to CASSLGLAGDTDTQYF.

The chain combines TRBV9 with TRBJ2-2, with D perhaps matching TRBD1 (6 bases). With 4 bases removed from V and 0 bases from J, the gap between germline ends came to 10 bases. CDR1 and CDR2 from the germline V gene are SGDLS and YYNGEE. The CDR3 spans 15 residues. CDR3 residues: CASSYRQANTGELFF. In DNA, the CDR3 is TGTGCCAGCAGCTATCGACAGGCGAACACCGGGGAGCTGTTTTTT. The full variable domain, in which reference TRBV9 and TRBJ2-2 provide the parts outside the CDR3, is DSGVTQTPKHLITATGQRVTLRCSPRSGDLSVYWYQQSLDQGLQFLIQYYNGEERAKGNILERFSAQQFPDLHSELNLSSLELGDSALYFCASSYRQANTGELFFGEGSRLTVL.

The chain uses TRBV5-1 and TRBJ2-2; possible D gene TRBD2, 6 bases. The germline CDR1 and CDR2 sequences are SGHRS and YFSETQ. V was pared by 4 bases and J by 1 base, with 11 bases between. The CDR3 sequence is 15 residues long. CDR3 residues: CASSPGTLNTGELFF. The CDR3 DNA reads as TGCGCCAGCAGCCCCGGGACTCTGAACACCGGGGAGCTGTTTTTT.

The chain uses TRBV5-3 and TRBJ2-2; D might be TRBD2 (5 bases). TRBV5-3 is treated as an ORF (open reading frame) with a function not yet certain. The V gene lost 6 bases and the J gene lost 7 bases, with 10 bases spanning the gap. This CDR3 has 12 residues. Written as DNA, the CDR3 is TGTGCCAGAACCATAGGAGGCGGGGAGCTGTTTTTT. As protein: CARTIGGGELFF.

The CDR3: CASSGWEDTEAFF. The DNA for the CDR3 is TGTGCCAGCAGTGGCTGGGAGGACACTGAAGCTTTCTTT. The chain is built from TRBV25-1 and TRBJ1-1; D gene ambiguous. CDR1 and CDR2 from the germline V gene are MGHDK and SYGVNS. The V end was cut by 4 bases, the J end by 3 bases, with 9 bases between. The CDR3 runs 13 residues.

This chain joins TRBV7-6 and TRBJ2-1, with 15 bases lining up with TRBD2. V lost 4 bases and J lost 10; bases outside the gene matches: 8. The CDR3 totals 16 residues. Per the germline V gene, CDR1 is SGHVS and CDR2 is FNYEAQ. The DNA for the CDR3 is TGTGCCAGCAGCTCCCCCCGGACTAGCGGGGGGGGAGAGCAGTTCTTC. It codes for CASSSPRTSGGGEQFF.

The chain joins TRBV14 to TRBJ1-5; D is possibly TRBD1 (6 bases). The CDR3 spans 18 residues. V was cut by 0 bases and J by 6 bases, with 21 bases left in between. Germline loops: CDR1 SGHDN, CDR2 FVKESK. CDR3 DNA sequence: TGTGCCAGCAGCCAAGAAACGTCGGTGCAGGGGACGTTTCAGCCCCAGCATTTT. Translating gives CASSQETSVQGTFQPQHF.

V is TRBV19 and J is TRBJ2-5; 8 nucleotides match TRBD1. Germline CDR1 and CDR2: LNHDA and SQIVND (reference sequence). V lost 5 bases and J lost 1; bases outside the gene matches: 12. The CDR3 consists of 17 residues. CDR3 sequence reads: CASSAQITGTGQETQYF. The CDR3 DNA reads TGTGCCAGTAGTGCCCAAATTACCGGGACAGGCCAAGAGACCCAGTACTTC.

V and J are TRBV7-9 and TRBJ2-5; 7 bases are a match to TRBD1. Germline CDR1 SEHNR, CDR2 FQNEAQ (reference sequence). The CDR3 extends over 14 amino acids. V lost 5 bases to trimming and J lost 3 bases; unmatched junction nucleotides: 6. CDR3: CASSPPGQKETQYF. Here the CDR3 DNA reads TGTGCCAGCAGCCCACCGGGACAGAAAGAGACCCAGTACTTC.

The V gene is TRBV25-1, the J gene TRBJ1-5; possible D gene TRBD1, 6 bases. V lost 3 bases and J 5 bases, leaving 11 bases between the germline ends. CDR1 and CDR2 (germline): MGHDK, SYGVNS. This CDR3 is built from 14 residues. The DNA of the CDR3 is TGTGCCAGCAGTGACCAACAGGGCTATCAGCCCCAGCATTTT. Its protein product is CASSDQQGYQPQHF.